This T cell receptor beta chain was profiled in a study of CD8 T cells in ankylosing spondylitis. Study-wide points: Before this, some motif variants had been reported in reactive arthritis synovial fluid and blood. One TCR beta motif, made up of eight or nine highly homologous variants, appeared characteristic of ankylosing spondylitis blood.

TCRdb itself ran the 5' RACE reads through MiXCR, one entry per CDR3 protein. The table lists about 340,000 distinct CDR3 sequences, around 8% of them singletons. The CDR3 is made up of 12 amino acids. Germline-derived CDR1 and CDR2 are MNHEY and SVGAGI. V was shortened by 5 bases and J by 1 base, with 6 bases between the two germline ends. This clonotype was observed many times. Antigen unknown. The sequence was collected from a male donor with ankylosing spondylitis. The rearrangement joins TRBV6-5 to TRBJ2-7; tentatively, D is TRBD1 (5 bases). Sequencing was performed on blood, either unsorted or a sorted T cell fraction (not recorded which). CDR3 sequence reads: CASSTGSYEQYF. As DNA, the CDR3 is TGTGCCAGCAGTACAGGTTCCTACGAGCAGTACTTC.